A single sample is the source of the 15 T cell receptor beta chains below, sequenced in a study of tissue T cells after allogeneic stem cell transplantation. The repertoire was sequenced with immunoSEQ multiplex PCR; TCRdb's copy has only in-frame clones and lacks some. The table includes thousands of clones, around 78% detected once. Sequenced material: skin, taken at autopsy. The receptors here all came from an older male patient with steroid-refractory graft-versus-host disease after an allogeneic stem cell transplant. Some T cells may possibly be graft donor cells.

CDR3 nucleotide sequence: TGTGCCAGCAGTGACACCGGGACTAGCCACGAGCAGTACTTC. This encodes CASSDTGTSHEQYF. The V and J genes are TRBV6-1 and TRBJ2-7, with TRBD2 matching over 9 bases. This CDR3 is built from 14 residues. With V trimmed by 3 bases and J by 5 bases, 5 bases remained unmatched. The germline V gene encodes CDR1 MNHNS and CDR2 SASEGT.

The V and J genes are TRBV28 and TRBJ1-1; unclear D gene. The CDR3 is 13 residues long. The germline V gene encodes CDR1 MDHEN and CDR2 SYDVKM. Trimming cost V 6 bases and J 0 bases, with 8 bases left between them. In DNA form, the CDR3 reads TGTGCCAGCAGCTCCCACATGAACACTGAAGCTTTCTTT. Residues: CASSSHMNTEAFF.

This chain uses TRBV2 with TRBJ1-5; unclear D gene. This CDR3 is built from 15 residues. Trimming removed 2 bases from V and 4 bases from J, with 12 bases in between. Germline V lookup: CDR1 SNHLY, CDR2 FYNNEI. CDR3 nucleotides: TGTGCCAGCAGTGAATTTCAGGCGGAGAATCAGCCCCAGCATTTT. Protein product: CASSEFQAENQPQHF.

The chain carries TRBV19 and TRBJ1-6; D is possibly TRBD1 (5 bases). The CDR3 is made up of 13 amino acids. The germline gives CDR1 LNHDA, CDR2 SQIVND (reference sequence). Trimming shortened V by 7 bases and J by 7 bases, and 11 bases separated the two germline ends. The CDR3 DNA reads as TGTGCCAGTAATGGGGGGATGAATTCACCCCTCCACTTT. It encodes CASNGGMNSPLHF. The full variable domain, with the rest looked up from reference TRBV19 and TRBJ1-6, is DGGITQSPKYLFRKEGQNVTLSCEQNLNHDAMYWYRQDPGQGLRLIYYSQIVNDFQKGDIAEGYSVSREKKESFPLTVTSAQKNPTAFYLCASNGGMNSPLHFGNGTRLTVT.

The chain employs TRBV28 and TRBJ2-2; 8 bases are a match to TRBD2. Germline CDR1 reads MDHEN; CDR2 reads SYDVKM. After removal of 3 bases from V and 4 bases from J, the junction contained 4 bases not matched to a gene. The CDR3 sequence is 15 residues long. CDR3 coding DNA: TGTGCCAGCAGTTTGGGCGGGGGGCGCACCGGGGAGCTGTTTTTT. This codes for CASSLGGGRTGELFF.

J is TRBJ1-2 and V is TRBV9, with D perhaps TRBD1 (6 bases). The CDR3 extends over 14 amino acids. CDR1 is SGDLS, CDR2 YYNGEE, per germline. With 0 bases removed from V and 7 bases from J, the gap between germline ends came to 13 bases. Here the CDR3 reads CASSVGDGTLGYTF. CDR3 sequence (DNA): TGTGCCAGCAGCGTAGGGGACGGGACACTTGGCTACACCTTC. The full variable domain, in which reference TRBV9 and TRBJ1-2 provide the parts outside the CDR3, is DSGVTQTPKHLITATGQRVTLRCSPRSGDLSVYWYQQSLDQGLQFLIQYYNGEERAKGNILERFSAQQFPDLHSELNLSSLELGDSALYFCASSVGDGTLGYTFGSGTRLTVV.

CDR3 residues: CASSSYRQGQGYGYTF. The CDR3 DNA follows: TGTGCCAGCAGTTCGTACCGACAGGGGCAGGGCTATGGCTACACCTTC. This chain connects TRBV6-5 to TRBJ1-2; 8 positions match TRBD1. The V gene end was trimmed by 4 bases and the J gene end by 4 bases; junction bases not matched to a gene: 11. Germline assignment: CDR1 MNHEY and CDR2 SVGAGI. This CDR3 region has 16 residues.

The J gene is TRBJ2-4, the V gene TRBV28; D is perhaps TRBD1 or TRBD2 (5 bases each). Trimming left V 2 bases short and J 6 bases short, with 35 bases between. This CDR3 contains 22 residues. CDR1 is MDHEN, CDR2 SYDVKM, per germline. DNA of the CDR3: TGTGCCAGCAGTTTAAACCCAGCTGGGGCAGAACCTCGGGGTTGGCGAATAAACATTCAGTACTTC. Protein: CASSLNPAGAEPRGWRINIQYF. Together with reference TRBV28 and TRBJ2-4, the CDR3 gives the full variable domain: DVKVTQSSRYLVKRTGEKVFLECVQDMDHENMFWYRQDPGLGLRLIYFSYDVKMKEKGDIPEGYSVSREKKERFSLILESASTNQTSMYLCASSLNPAGAEPRGWRINIQYFGAGTRLSVL.

The V gene is TRBV4-1, the J gene TRBJ2-7, with a weak D call TRBD2 (6 bases). Trimming cost V 3 bases and J 2 bases, with 14 bases left between them. Germline lookup yields CDR1 MGHRA and CDR2 YSYEKL. The CDR3 has 15 residues. CDR3 nucleotides: TGCGCCAGCAGCCATCCGGGACTGGCTGCCTACGAGCAGTACTTC. It specifies CASSHPGLAAYEQYF.

The chain is built from TRBV4-3 and TRBJ1-3; D not certain. The germline CDR1 and CDR2 sequences are LGHNA and YSLEER. Trimming pared 4 bases from V and 4 bases from J, leaving 8 bases between. This CDR3 spans 13 amino acids. The DNA for the CDR3 is TGCGCCAGCAGCCTGATTTGCGGAAACACCATATATTTT. It specifies CASSLICGNTIYF.

The chain couples TRBV5-8 to TRBJ2-6; D is perhaps TRBD1 (6 bases). The CDR3 runs to 16 residues. V was cut by 1 base and J by 4 bases, with 12 bases left in between. Germline lookup yields CDR1 SGHTS and CDR2 YDEGEE. The CDR3 DNA follows: TGTGCCAGCAGCTTGAGGGGGTTATCCGGGGCCAACGTCCTGACTTTC. Protein product: CASSLRGLSGANVLTF.

The chain combines TRBV29-1 with TRBJ1-1; D remains ambiguous. Germline assignment: CDR1 SQVTM and CDR2 ANQGSEA. V was shortened by 7 bases and J by 4 bases, with 22 bases between the two germline ends. This CDR3 is built from 15 residues. The CDR3 sequence is CSAADPSLRGTEAFF. As DNA, the CDR3 is TGCAGCGCAGCCGATCCCTCCCTTAGAGGCACTGAAGCTTTCTTT.

The V and J genes are TRBV7-3 and TRBJ2-3; D is possibly TRBD2 (6 bases). The CDR3 length is 13 residues. V was trimmed by 7 bases and J by 2 bases, leaving 10 bases between them. CDR1 SGHTA and CDR2 FQGTGA come from the germline V gene. CDR3 bases: TGTGCCAGCAAAGGAGGGACCACAGATACGCAGTATTTT. It specifies CASKGGTTDTQYF.

This clone was counted once. The chain is built from TRBV5-1 and TRBJ2-3, with D perhaps TRBD2 (6 bases). The CDR3 contains 13 residues. V was pared by 0 bases and J by 10 bases, with 12 bases between. The germline CDR1 and CDR2 sequences are SGHRS and YFSETQ. The CDR3 here is CASSLDQGLAQYF. CDR3 DNA sequence: TGCGCCAGCAGCTTGGATCAGGGACTGGCGCAGTATTTT.

This clone is medium-sized. The chain couples TRBV6-5 to TRBJ1-2, with TRBD1 matching over 8 bases. Trimming at V came to 5 bases and at J to 4 bases, leaving 9 bases not matched to a gene. The germline V gene encodes CDR1 MNHEY and CDR2 SVGAGI. CDR3 length: 15 residues. CDR3 residues: CASSRQGKSVYGYTF. The CDR3 DNA is TGTGCCAGCAGTCGACAGGGGAAAAGCGTCTATGGCTACACCTTC.